Listed below are T cell receptor beta chains from one sample, sequenced in a study of T cell changes during pregnancy in multiple sclerosis. TCRdb keeps only in-frame clones here, not all; method: immunoSEQ multiplex PCR. The sample contains roughly 20,000 clones, over 70% of which appear only once. The specimen comprised CD8+ T cells from peripheral blood mononuclear cells, sampled in the third trimester of pregnancy. All receptors come from a female donor in good health, enrolled as a control in a pregnancy study. The CDR3 runs from the conserved cysteine through the conserved F or W. D genes are given only for firm matches. A row's size may be missing; if present it is once, few, many or a size class.

D gene	CDR3 length	clone size	V gene	J gene	CDR3 DNA	CDR3 protein
TRBD1	16	.	TRBV4-3	TRBJ2-7	TGCGCCAGCAGCCAAGTTTTCATTGGGACAGGGAATGAGGTGTACTTC	CASSQVFIGTGNEVYF
TRBD1	14	.	TRBV9	TRBJ2-5	TGTGCCAGCAGCGCAGGGGGCTCTTGGGAGACCCAGTACTTC	CASSAGGSWETQYF
TRBD2	15	.	TRBV28	TRBJ2-7	TGTGCCAGCAGTTTCTTAGCGGGCCTCCGGTACGAGCAGTACTTC	CASSFLAGLRYEQYF
.	14	.	TRBV27	TRBJ1-1	TGTGCCAGCAGTCCCCGGGGTTGGAACACTGAAGCTTTCTTT	CASSPRGWNTEAFF
.	12	few	TRBV19	TRBJ2-7	TGTGCCAGTATGAGCGGAGGCTACGAGCAGTACTTC	CASMSGGYEQYF
.	14	.	TRBV7-8	TRBJ1-6	TGTGCCAGCAGCTTAATCGGACAGCGATCACCCCTCCACTTT	CASSLIGQRSPLHF
TRBD1	16	few	TRBV6-1	TRBJ2-2	TGTGCCAGCAGTGAAACCCTGGGACAGGGGGCCGGGGAGCTGTTTTTT	CASSETLGQGAGELFF
.	12	.	TRBV15	TRBJ2-7	TGTGCCACCAGCAGGGAGGGAGGCGAGCAGTACTTC	CATSREGGEQYF
.	18	.	TRBV5-1	TRBJ2-1	TGCGCCAGCAGCCCCGAGCCCGCTGGGAGTCAGGACTACAATGAGCAGTTCTTC	CASSPEPAGSQDYNEQFF
.	16	.	TRBV5-4	TRBJ2-7	TGTGCCAGCAGCTCATTCACAGGGTTGAGCTCCTACGAGCAGTACTTC	CASSSFTGLSSYEQYF
TRBD2	15	.	TRBV19	TRBJ2-5	TGTGCCAGTAGTATAGTAGCGGGAGCTATTGAGACCCAGTACTTC	CASSIVAGAIETQYF
TRBD2	14	.	TRBV27	TRBJ2-1	TGTGCCAGCAGTCCGGGGACTATAAACAATGAGCAGTTCTTC	CASSPGTINNEQFF
TRBD1	14	.	TRBV13	TRBJ1-4	TGTGCCAGCAGCCAAGGGGGCAGGGGAGAAAAACTGTTTTTT	CASSQGGRGEKLFF
.	16	.	TRBV4-2	TRBJ1-4	TGTGCCAGCAGCCAAGATTTTGGCAGGGATCAAGAAAAACTGTTTTTT	CASSQDFGRDQEKLFF
TRBD2	13	.	TRBV30	TRBJ2-7	TGTGCCTGGAAATCTAGCGGGAGTAACGTGCAGTACTTC	CAWKSSGSNVQYF
.	14	few	TRBV6-4	TRBJ2-1	TGTGCCAGCAGTGACTCTAGCTCCTACAATGAGCAGTTCTTC	CASSDSSSYNEQFF
.	15	.	TRBV11-2	TRBJ2-7	TGTGCCAGCAGCTTAGCGGGAAGGGTTTCCGGCGAGCAGTACTTC	CASSLAGRVSGEQYF
TRBD2	19	.	TRBV28	TRBJ2-1	TGTGCCAGCAGTTTACCCCAGACCGGGACTAGCGGGGTTGGCAATGAGCAGTTCTTC	CASSLPQTGTSGVGNEQFF
TRBD2	20	.	TRBV4-3	TRBJ2-5	TGCGCCAGCAGCCAAGGGTATCGGCTAGCGGGAGGACTGTACCAAGAGACCCAGTACTTC	CASSQGYRLAGGLYQETQYF
TRBD1	14	.	TRBV27	TRBJ1-1	TGTGCCAGCAGCTCCGGGACAGGGGTCACTGAAGCTTTCTTT	CASSSGTGVTEAFF
.	11	.	TRBV29-1	TRBJ2-2	TGCAGCGCGCAGGAAACCGGGGAGCTGTTTTTT	CSAQETGELFF
.	12	.	TRBV5-1	TRBJ1-2	TGCGCCAGCAGCTTGGATTCGGGGGGCTACACCTTC	CASSLDSGGYTF
.	14	.	TRBV9	TRBJ2-7	TGTGCCAGCAGCGTAGGTATTAGCGGCTACGAGCAGTACTTC	CASSVGISGYEQYF
.	16	.	TRBV14	TRBJ1-2	TGTGCCAGCAGCCAAGTTTTCCTCTGGGAGGGTTATGGCTACACCTTC	CASSQVFLWEGYGYTF
.	15	.	TRBV6-5	TRBJ2-5	TGTGCCAGCAGTTACGTAGGACTTAAACAAGAGACCCAGTACTTC	CASSYVGLKQETQYF
TRBD1	16	few	TRBV5-6	TRBJ1-4	TGTGCCAGCAGCTTGCTAAACAGGGGGGATAATGAAAAACTGTTTTTT	CASSLLNRGDNEKLFF
TRBD2	15	.	TRBV5-1	TRBJ2-5	TGCGCCAGCAGCTTTAGCGGGGGGAACCAAGAGACCCAGTACTTC	CASSFSGGNQETQYF
TRBD1	17	.	TRBV4-1	TRBJ1-2	TGCGCCAGCAGCCAAGATTTAAAGGGGGCAGGCGTCTATGGCTACACCTTC	CASSQDLKGAGVYGYTF